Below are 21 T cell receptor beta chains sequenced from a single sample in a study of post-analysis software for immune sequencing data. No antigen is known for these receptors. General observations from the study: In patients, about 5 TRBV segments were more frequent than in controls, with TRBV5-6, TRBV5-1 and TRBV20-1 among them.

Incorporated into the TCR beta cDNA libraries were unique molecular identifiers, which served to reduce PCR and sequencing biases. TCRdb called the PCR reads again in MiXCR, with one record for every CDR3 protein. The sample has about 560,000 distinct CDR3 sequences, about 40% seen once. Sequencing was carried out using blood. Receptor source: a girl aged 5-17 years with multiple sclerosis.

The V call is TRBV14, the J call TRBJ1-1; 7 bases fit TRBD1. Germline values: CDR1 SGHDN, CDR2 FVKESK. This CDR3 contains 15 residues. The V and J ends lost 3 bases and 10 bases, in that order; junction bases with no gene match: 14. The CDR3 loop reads CASSQEYRGEGPAFF. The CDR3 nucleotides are TGTGCCAGCAGCCAGGAATACAGGGGTGAGGGCCCAGCTTTCTTT.

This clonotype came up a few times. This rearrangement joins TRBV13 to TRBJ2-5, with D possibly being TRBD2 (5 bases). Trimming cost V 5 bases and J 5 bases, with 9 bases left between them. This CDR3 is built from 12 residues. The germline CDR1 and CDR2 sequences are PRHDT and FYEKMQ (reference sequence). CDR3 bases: TGTGCCAGCAGCAACCGCGGGGAGACCCAGTACTTC. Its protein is CASSNRGETQYF.

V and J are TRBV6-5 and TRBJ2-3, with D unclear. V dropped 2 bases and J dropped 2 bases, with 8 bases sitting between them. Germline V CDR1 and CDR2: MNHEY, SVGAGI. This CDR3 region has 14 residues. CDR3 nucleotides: TGTGCCAGCAGTTACAGGCGAAACACAGATACGCAGTATTTT. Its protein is CASSYRRNTDTQYF.

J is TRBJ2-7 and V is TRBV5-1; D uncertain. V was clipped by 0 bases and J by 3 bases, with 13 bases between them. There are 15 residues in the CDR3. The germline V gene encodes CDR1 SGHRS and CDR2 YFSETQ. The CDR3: CASSLAFGLNYEQYF. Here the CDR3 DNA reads TGCGCCAGCAGCTTGGCCTTCGGTCTGAACTACGAGCAGTACTTC.

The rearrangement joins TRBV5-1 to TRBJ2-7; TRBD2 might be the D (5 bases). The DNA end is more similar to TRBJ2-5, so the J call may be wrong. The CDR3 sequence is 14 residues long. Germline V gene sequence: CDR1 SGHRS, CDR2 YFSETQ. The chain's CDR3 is CASSTSTERETQYF. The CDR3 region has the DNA TGCGCCAGCTCAACCTCGACTGAGCGGGAGACCCAGTACTTC.

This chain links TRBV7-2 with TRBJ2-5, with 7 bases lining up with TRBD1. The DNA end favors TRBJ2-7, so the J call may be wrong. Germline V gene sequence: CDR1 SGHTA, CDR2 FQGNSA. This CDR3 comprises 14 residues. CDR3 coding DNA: TGTGCCAGCAGCGAGAGACAGGGCGACAACGAGCAGTACTTC. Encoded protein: CASSERQGDNEQYF.

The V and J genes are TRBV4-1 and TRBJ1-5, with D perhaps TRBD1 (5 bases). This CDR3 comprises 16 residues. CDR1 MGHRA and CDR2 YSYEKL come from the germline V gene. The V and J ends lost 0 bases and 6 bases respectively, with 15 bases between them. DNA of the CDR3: TGCGCCAGCAGCCAAGAAAGTACAGGCGGGGCTCAGCCCCAGCATTTT. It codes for CASSQESTGGAQPQHF.

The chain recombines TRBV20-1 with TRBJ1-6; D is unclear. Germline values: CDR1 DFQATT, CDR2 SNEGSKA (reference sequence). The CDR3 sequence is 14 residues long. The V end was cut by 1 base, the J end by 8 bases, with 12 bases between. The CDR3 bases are TGCAGTGCTAGAGCTATGGTTGTGGATTCACCCCTCCACTTT. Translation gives CSARAMVVDSPLHF.

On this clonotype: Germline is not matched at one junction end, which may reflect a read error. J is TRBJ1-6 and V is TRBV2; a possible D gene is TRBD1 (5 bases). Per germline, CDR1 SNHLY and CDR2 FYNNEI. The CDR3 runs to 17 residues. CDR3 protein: CASSEGRGKGHNSPLHF. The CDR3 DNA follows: TGTGCCAGCAGCGAAGGGAGGGGTAAGGGGCATAATTCACCCCTCCACTTT. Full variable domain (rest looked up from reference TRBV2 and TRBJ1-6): EPEVTQTPSHQVTQMGQEVILRCVPISNHLYFYWYRQILGQKVEFLVSFYNNEISEKSEIFDDQFSVERPDGSNFTLKIRSTKLEDSAMYFCASSEGRGKGHNSPLHFGNGTRLTVT.

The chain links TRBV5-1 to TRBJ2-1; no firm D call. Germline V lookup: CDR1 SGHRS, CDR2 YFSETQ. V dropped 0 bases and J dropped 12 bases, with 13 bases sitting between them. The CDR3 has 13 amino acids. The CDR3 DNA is TGCGCCAGCAGCTTGGTTACCCCTCCTGGGCAGTTCTTC. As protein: CASSLVTPPGQFF.

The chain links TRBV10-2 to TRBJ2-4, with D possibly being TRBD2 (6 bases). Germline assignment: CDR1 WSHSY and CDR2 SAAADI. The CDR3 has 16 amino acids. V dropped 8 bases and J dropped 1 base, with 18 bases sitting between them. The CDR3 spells CASVPGLTFAKNIQYF. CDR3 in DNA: TGCGCCAGCGTTCCGGGACTGACGTTCGCCAAAAACATTCAGTACTTC.

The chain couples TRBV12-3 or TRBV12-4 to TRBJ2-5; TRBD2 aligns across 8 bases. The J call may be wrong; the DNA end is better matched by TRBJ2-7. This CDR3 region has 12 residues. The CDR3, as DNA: TGTGCCAGCAGCGGGAGGGATAACGAGCAGTACTTC. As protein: CASSGRDNEQYF.

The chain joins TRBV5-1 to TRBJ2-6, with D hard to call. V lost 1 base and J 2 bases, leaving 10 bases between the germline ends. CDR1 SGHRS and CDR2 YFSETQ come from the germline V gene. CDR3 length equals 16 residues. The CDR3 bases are TGCGCCAGCAGCTTGCCGCCGGCGGCTGGGGCCAACGTCCTGACTTTC. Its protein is CASSLPPAAGANVLTF.

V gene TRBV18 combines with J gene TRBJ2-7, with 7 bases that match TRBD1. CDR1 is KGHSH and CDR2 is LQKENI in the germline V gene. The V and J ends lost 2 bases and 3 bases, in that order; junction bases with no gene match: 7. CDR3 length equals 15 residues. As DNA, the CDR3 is TGTGCCAGCTCACCATACGGGACAGCAGACTACGAGCAGTACTTC. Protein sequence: CASSPYGTADYEQYF.

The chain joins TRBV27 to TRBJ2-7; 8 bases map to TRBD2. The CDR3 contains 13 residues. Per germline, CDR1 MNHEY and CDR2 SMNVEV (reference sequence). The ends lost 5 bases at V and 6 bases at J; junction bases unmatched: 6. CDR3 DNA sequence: TGTGCCAGCAGTCCCGGACTAGCAGCCGAGCAGTACTTC. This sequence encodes CASSPGLAAEQYF.

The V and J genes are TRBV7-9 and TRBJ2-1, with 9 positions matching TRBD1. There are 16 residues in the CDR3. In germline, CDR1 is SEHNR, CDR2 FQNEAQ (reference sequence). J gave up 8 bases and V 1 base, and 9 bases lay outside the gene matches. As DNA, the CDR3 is TGTGCCAGCAGCTTAGTTGCGGGACAGGGCAGGGATGAGCAGTTCTTC. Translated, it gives CASSLVAGQGRDEQFF.

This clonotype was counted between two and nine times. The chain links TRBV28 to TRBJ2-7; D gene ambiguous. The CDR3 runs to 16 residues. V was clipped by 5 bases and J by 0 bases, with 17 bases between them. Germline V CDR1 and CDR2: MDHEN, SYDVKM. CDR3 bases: TGTGCCAGCAGTAAATCACGGGCCTCCTCCTCCTACGAGCAGTACTTC. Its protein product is CASSKSRASSSYEQYF.

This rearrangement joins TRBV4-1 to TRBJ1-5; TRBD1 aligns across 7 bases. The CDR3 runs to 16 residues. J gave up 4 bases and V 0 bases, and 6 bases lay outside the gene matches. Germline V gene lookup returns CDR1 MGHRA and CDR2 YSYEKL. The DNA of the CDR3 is TGCGCCAGCAGCCAAGATGGGTCAGGGGGGAATCAGCCCCAGCATTTT. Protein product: CASSQDGSGGNQPQHF.

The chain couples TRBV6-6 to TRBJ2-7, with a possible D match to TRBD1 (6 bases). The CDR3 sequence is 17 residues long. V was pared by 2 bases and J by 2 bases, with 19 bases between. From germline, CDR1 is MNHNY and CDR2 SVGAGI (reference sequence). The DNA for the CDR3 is TGTGCCAGCAGTTACCCGGAGTCCGCGACAGGAACCTACGAGCAGTACTTC. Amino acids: CASSYPESATGTYEQYF.

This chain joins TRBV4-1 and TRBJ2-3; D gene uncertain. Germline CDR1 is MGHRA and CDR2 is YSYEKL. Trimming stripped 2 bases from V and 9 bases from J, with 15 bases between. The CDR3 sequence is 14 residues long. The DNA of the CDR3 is TGCGCCAGCAGCCAAAACCTCCTAGTCAACACGCAGTATTTT. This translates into CASSQNLLVNTQYF.

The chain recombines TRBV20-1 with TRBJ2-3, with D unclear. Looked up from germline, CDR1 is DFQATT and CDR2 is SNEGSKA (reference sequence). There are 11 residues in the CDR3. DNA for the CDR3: TGCAGCGTTGGCCGAACAGATACGCAGTATTTT. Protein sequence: CSVGRTDTQYF.